This is a list of T cell receptor beta chains from one sample in a study of CD8 T cells in Susac syndrome. TCRdb analysed the immunoSEQ multiplex PCR reads with MiXCR anew, one entry per CDR3 protein. The profile shows 65,000 to 85,000 distinct CDR3 sequences, approximately 93% of them singletons. The sample consisted of CD8+ T cells from PBMCs. These receptors all stem from a human donor with Susac syndrome. Each CDR3 is given with its conserved first and last residue. Fields, in order: V gene, J gene, D gene, clone size, CDR3 DNA, CDR3 protein. D genes are given only for firm matches. Some rows have no size entry. The others give once, few or many, or a class for an expanded clone.

>TRBV12-3/TRBV12-4|TRBJ1-2|NA|once
TGTGCCAGCAGTTTAGAAACAGGCGGTTATGGCTACACCTTC
CASSLETGGYGYTF
>TRBV4-3|TRBJ2-3|NA|once
TGCGCCAGCAGCCAATATGCCCGATCTAAGCCTCCAGATACGCAGTATTTT
CASSQYARSKPPDTQYF
>TRBV25-1|TRBJ2-2|TRBD2|NA
TGTGCCAGCAGTCCCGGCGGGGGTTCCGGGGAGCTGTTTTTT
CASSPGGGSGELFF
>TRBV10-3|TRBJ2-2|TRBD2|NA
TGTGCCATCAGTGCCCTAGCGGGAGCCGGGGAGCTGTTTTTT
CAISALAGAGELFF
>TRBV20-1|TRBJ2-1|NA|NA
TGCAGTGCTAGAAGTTCTAGCATCGGTGAGCAGTTCTTC
CSARSSSIGEQFF
>TRBV6-5|TRBJ2-5|TRBD1|NA
TGTGCCAGCAGTTCAGTAAAAGGACAGGGGATAGGGGAGACCCAGTACTTC
CASSSVKGQGIGETQYF
>TRBV19|TRBJ1-1|TRBD1|NA
TGTGCCAGTAGTACGCCAGGGGGCAGGAACACTGAAGCTTTCTTT
CASSTPGGRNTEAFF
>TRBV7-9|TRBJ2-1|TRBD2|NA
TGTGCCAGCAAAGACATTAGCGGGGGGGACGGGTCTGAGCAGTTCTTC
CASKDISGGDGSEQFF
>TRBV5-1|TRBJ2-6|NA|NA
TGCGCCAGCAGCTCTTTAGACAGGGGGGCCAACGTCCTGACTTTC
CASSSLDRGANVLTF
>TRBV7-8|TRBJ1-1|TRBD1|NA
TGTGCCAGCAGCCCCCGAGGGGGCTTGACTGAAGCTTTCTTT
CASSPRGGLTEAFF
>TRBV20-1|TRBJ1-5|NA|NA
TGCAGTGCTTCTTCGATCGGGCAGCCCCAGCATTTT
CSASSIGQPQHF
>TRBV20-1|TRBJ2-3|NA|NA
TGCAGTGCTGAAACCGAGGGCACAGATACGCAGTATTTT
CSAETEGTDTQYF
>TRBV20-1|TRBJ1-5|NA|NA
TGCAGTGCTAGAGCGACGGCGAATCAGCCCCAGCATTTT
CSARATANQPQHF
>TRBV7-8|TRBJ2-7|NA|NA
TGTGCCAGCAGCTTAGAGCTAGATGGCAGCTACGAGCAGTACTTC
CASSLELDGSYEQYF
>TRBV7-8|TRBJ2-7|TRBD2|NA
TGTGCCAGCAGCGTACCCCGGGGGGACGAGCAGTACTTC
CASSVPRGDEQYF
>TRBV5-4|TRBJ2-5|TRBD2|NA
TGTGCCAGCAGCCCTACTAGCGGGGGGAACGGGGAGACCCAGTACTTC
CASSPTSGGNGETQYF
>TRBV7-3|TRBJ2-3|NA|few
TGTGCCAGCAGCTTCGGGGGGCGGGGGAGCACAGATACGCAGTATTTT
CASSFGGRGSTDTQYF
>TRBV4-2|TRBJ1-2|TRBD1|NA
TGTGCCAGCAGCCAAGACGGGACAGGCGACTATGGCTACACCTTC
CASSQDGTGDYGYTF
>TRBV12-3/TRBV12-4|TRBJ1-5|NA|once
TGTGCCAGCAGTCCGAGGGGGAGAGCCCAGCATTTT
CASSPRGRAQHF
>TRBV19|TRBJ1-5|TRBD1|NA
TGTGCCAGTAGAGGTGGACAGGTTCCAAATCGGCCCCAGCATTTT
CASRGGQVPNRPQHF
>TRBV20-1|TRBJ2-1|TRBD2|once
TGCAGTGCTAGACTAGCGGGACGCTACAATGAGCAGTTCTTC
CSARLAGRYNEQFF
>TRBV15|TRBJ2-7|NA|NA
TGTGCCACGCAGGTGGCGGAGGGCCTATCTACCGAGCAGTACTTC
CATQVAEGLSTEQYF
>TRBV10-3|TRBJ2-3|TRBD2|NA
TGTGCCATCAGCGGGGGGAGCCGCACAGATACGCAGTATTTT
CAISGGSRTDTQYF
>TRBV7-8|TRBJ2-2|NA|NA
TGTGCCAGCAGCCCACGGAGGACGAACACCGGGGAGCTGTTTTTT
CASSPRRTNTGELFF
>TRBV7-9|TRBJ1-4|NA|NA
TGTGCCAGCAGCTTAGGTGCAACTAATGAAAAACTGTTTTTT
CASSLGATNEKLFF
>TRBV9|TRBJ2-1|TRBD2|NA
TGTGCCAGCAGCTTACGGACTAGCGGGAGGGCCGGGGATGAGCAGTTCTTC
CASSLRTSGRAGDEQFF